This TCR beta chain came from a study of T cells in tuberculosis. At the level of the study: Sequenced TCRs come from CD1B-GMM tetramer-binding T cells. The study's findings and limits: GMM-specific TCRs were nearer to active tuberculosis alpha repertoires, suggesting expansion. Using the GMM-specific repertoire gave nearly 90% accuracy versus roughly 68% with motifs. Smaller alpha distances in active tuberculosis partly reflected shorter CDR3-alpha lengths.

Sequenced by immunoSEQ multiplex PCR; TCRdb stores in-frame clones only, minus some. The data show 35,000 to 55,000 clones, roughly 96% seen once. Comments on this clone: Antigen unknown.

This CDR3 is built from 14 residues. Germline values: CDR1 SGHRS, CDR2 YFSETQ. V trimming: 2 bases; J trimming: 11 bases; junction bases outside the gene matches: 10. The chain combines TRBV5-1 with TRBJ1-1; 9 bases are shared with TRBD1. The sample was PBMCs. The receptor comes from a donor between 5 and 29 years old with latent tuberculosis or without tuberculosis infection. The DNA for the CDR3 is TGCGCCAGCAGCTTAACCCGGGACAGGGTGGCCGCTTTCTTT. It is translated as CASSLTRDRVAAFF.